This T cell receptor beta chain was profiled in a study of technical replicates of blood from a few donors. Sequenced by immunoSEQ multiplex PCR; TCRdb stores in-frame clones only, minus some. The repertoire has tens of thousands of clones, around 92% of them found once; the top ten carry approximately 0.4%. The sequence derives from a human donor in good health. Some clones in this sample may be carry-over from other donors' samples. Sequencing used T cells isolated from PBMCs.

The CDR3 reads CASSTGTGYGYTF. CDR3 coding DNA: TGTGCCAGCTCAACAGGGACGGGGTATGGCTACACCTTC. This sequence joins TRBV7-2 and TRBJ1-2, with a tentative D call TRBD1 (6 bases). CDR1 is SGHTA, CDR2 FQGNSA, per germline. V was clipped by 8 bases and J by 5 bases, with 15 bases between them. This CDR3 comprises 13 residues.